This TCR beta chain originates from a study of blood T cell repertoires in COVID-19 (dated by TCRdb to the early 2020s). Study-wide context: Collaborator samples came from the United States, Italy and Spain and covered acute and convalescent phases of COVID-19. The prospective study material was composed of cDNA or gDNA derived from T cells, B-cell-depleted T cells, or PBMCs. Subjects who had been exposed to COVID-19, were actively infected with it, or had recovered from it provided the deeply sampled blood TCRbeta repertoires that made up the dataset. The repertoires were released in a freely available public database meant as a resource for research on the immune response to SARS-CoV-2. Samples were obtained from the ongoing ImmuneRACE study (first 160 participants) and from 950 to 1,500 subjects provided by 6 global collaborators. A de-identified subject ID, COVID-19 status, age in years and sex were almost always included in the sample metadata. HLA class I and class II types, where available, came from metadata supplied by the sample provider rather than from assay-based typing.

Each collaborating institution followed its own protocols to collect whole blood in K2EDTA tubes. Collaborator samples were shipped for TCRbeta analysis as frozen whole blood, isolated PBMCs, or DNA extracted from either sample type. TCRbeta CDR3 regions were amplified from genomic DNA using the immunoSEQ Assay, a bias-controlled multiplex PCR. In the paper's pipeline: The number of nucleated cells in each sample was estimated from the amplification of reference gene primers within the assay. To quantify the absolute abundance of each unique TCRbeta CDR3 rearrangement, sequence reads were collapsed and filtered. Productive Simpson clonality was computed per sample as the square root of Simpson's diversity index over productive rearrangements. Here the immuneACCESS table is served through TCRdb, limited to in-frame sequences with V and J called. Missing clones are a known gap in these copies; in checked studies unresolved V genes cover under half, and the rest lacks a known reason. The V and J calls and the clone size are those of that table, but D and trimming were determined from the DNA. This sample gives about 150,000 clones in total; around 81% of them show up just once. More than 7.5% of the sample is held by the ten biggest clonotypes.

Results and caveats for the whole study, not just this receptor: How much clinical and demographic metadata was included differed by source and by participant, and the metadata was provided uncurated.

Comments on this clone: Its antigen specificity is not known. The record has no base qualities; no much larger clone is one base away.

In the germline V gene, CDR1 corresponds to SGHTA and CDR2 to FQGTGA. The CDR3 numbers 15 residues from cysteine through phenylalanine. The entry retains the CDR3 DNA only, 45 bases that are in frame from base 1. For this chain, trimming is 5 bases at the V end and 5 bases at the J end, and the number of junction bases without a gene match is 10. Recombination connected TRBV7-3 to TRBJ2-3; TRBD2 lines up with 7 middle nucleotides. The sample consisted of peripheral blood. The source of this sequence is a woman aged 60-75 years with active or convalescent COVID-19. The sequence in DNA is TGTGCCAGCAGCCCAACAGCGGGAAAGGGAGATACGCAGTATTTT. The translation is CASSPTAGKGDTQYF.